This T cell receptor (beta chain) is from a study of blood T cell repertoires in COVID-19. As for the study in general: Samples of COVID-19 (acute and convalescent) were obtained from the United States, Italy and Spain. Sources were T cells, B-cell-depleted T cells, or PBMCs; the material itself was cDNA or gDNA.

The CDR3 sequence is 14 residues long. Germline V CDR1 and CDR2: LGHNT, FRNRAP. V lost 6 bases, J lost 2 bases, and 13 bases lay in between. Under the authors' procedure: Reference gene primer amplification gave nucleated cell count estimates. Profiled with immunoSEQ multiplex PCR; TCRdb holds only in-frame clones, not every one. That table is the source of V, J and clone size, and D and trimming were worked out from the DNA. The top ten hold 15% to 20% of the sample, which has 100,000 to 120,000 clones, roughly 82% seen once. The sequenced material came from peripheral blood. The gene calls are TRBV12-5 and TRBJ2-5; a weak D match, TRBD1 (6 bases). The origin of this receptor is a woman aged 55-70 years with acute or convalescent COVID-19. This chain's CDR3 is CASGLGQGQETQYF. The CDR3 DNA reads TGTGCTAGTGGGCTAGGGCAGGGGCAAGAGACCCAGTACTTC.